This is a list of T cell receptor beta chains from one sample in a study of blood T cell repertoires in COVID-19. Clones were read by immunoSEQ multiplex PCR, and TCRdb kept only the in-frame ones, dropping some. The sample includes approximately 27,000 clones, roughly 84% seen only once; the top ten take roughly a quarter. The material sequenced was peripheral blood. The origin of the receptors is a human donor in a cohort sampled during active COVID-19. The CDR3 runs from the conserved cysteine through the conserved F or W. A D gene is named only where the DNA matches it firmly. Clone size is shown for a subset of rows, as once, few, many or a class of expanded clone.

V	J	D	size	CDR3	DNA
TRBV11-2	TRBJ2-1	NA	NA	CASSPPGASSREQFF	TGTGCCAGCAGCCCCCCGGGTGCCTCGAGCCGTGAGCAGTTCTTC
TRBV2	TRBJ1-6	NA	once	CASKRGYTNNSPLHF	TGTGCCAGCAAGCGGGGGTACACTAATAATTCACCCCTCCACTTT
TRBV5-5	TRBJ2-5	TRBD2	medium-sized	CASSPHAGGRQETQYF	TGTGCCAGCAGCCCGCATGCGGGAGGGAGGCAAGAGACCCAGTACTTC
TRBV30	TRBJ2-2	NA	NA	CAWSLASANTGELFF	TGTGCCTGGAGTCTGGCCAGCGCGAACACCGGGGAGCTGTTTTTT
TRBV4-1	TRBJ2-1	NA	NA	CASSQDGAGNNEQFF	TGCGCCAGCAGCCAAGATGGGGCAGGGAACAATGAGCAGTTCTTC
TRBV6-2/TRBV6-3	TRBJ2-2	NA	NA	CASSYGPGELFF	TGTGCCAGCAGTTACGGCCCCGGGGAGCTGTTTTTT
TRBV2	TRBJ1-1	NA	NA	CASSVEDTPNTEAFF	TGTGCCAGCAGTGTTGAGGACACCCCGAACACTGAAGCTTTCTTT
TRBV30	TRBJ1-2	NA	once	CAWGDSFGYTF	TGTGCCTGGGGAGACAGCTTCGGCTACACCTTC
TRBV4-3	TRBJ2-4	TRBD2	NA	CASSQASAGGGINIQYF	TGCGCCAGCAGCCAAGCAAGCGCGGGAGGAGGCATAAACATTCAGTACTTC
TRBV10-3	TRBJ2-3	NA	NA	CAIRGERINTDTQYF	TGTGCCATCCGAGGAGAGAGAATTAACACAGATACGCAGTATTTT
TRBV7-2	TRBJ1-5	NA	NA	CASSLTDRSRQPQHF	TGTGCCAGCAGCTTAACAGACAGGTCACGACAGCCCCAGCATTTT
TRBV19	TRBJ1-5	NA	NA	CASTWGLNSNQPQHF	TGTGCCAGTACCTGGGGACTCAATAGCAATCAGCCCCAGCATTTT
TRBV6-5	TRBJ2-6	TRBD1	NA	CATSRDSSGANVLTF	TGTGCCACCTCTAGGGACAGTTCTGGGGCCAACGTCCTGACTTTC
TRBV30	TRBJ2-2	NA	NA	CALADSNTGELFF	TGTGCCTTAGCGGATTCGAACACCGGGGAGCTGTTTTTT
TRBV6-5	TRBJ2-7	NA	NA	CASSHREFLYEQYF	TGTGCCAGCAGCCACAGGGAGTTTTTATACGAGCAGTACTTC
TRBV7-2	TRBJ2-1	NA	few	CASSLMNPQTVNEQFF	TGTGCCAGCAGCTTAATGAACCCCCAGACAGTGAATGAGCAGTTCTTC
TRBV5-6	TRBJ2-1	NA	NA	CASSLKPTAYNEQFF	TGTGCCAGCAGCTTGAAGCCCACAGCCTACAATGAGCAGTTCTTC
TRBV29-1	TRBJ1-4	NA	NA	CSVEVLNGGEKLFF	TGCAGCGTTGAAGTACTTAACGGGGGTGAAAAACTGTTTTTT
TRBV12-5	TRBJ1-1	NA	once	CASGLDIYTEAFF	TGTGCTAGTGGTTTAGACATATACACTGAAGCTTTCTTT
TRBV11-3	TRBJ1-2	NA	NA	CASSLVFWWGGQGYTF	TGTGCCAGCAGCTTAGTTTTTTGGTGGGGCGGACAGGGCTACACCTTC
TRBV15	TRBJ1-5	NA	NA	CATSRSGSQPQHF	TGTGCCACCAGCAGGTCCGGGAGTCAGCCCCAGCATTTT
TRBV29-1	TRBJ1-2	TRBD1	NA	CSVPGQGAILSANYGYTF	TGCAGCGTTCCAGGACAGGGTGCCATACTTTCAGCTAACTATGGCTACACCTTC
TRBV16	TRBJ1-2	NA	NA	CASSQFVRGYTF	TGTGCCAGCAGCCAATTTGTGAGGGGCTACACCTTC
TRBV12-3/TRBV12-4	TRBJ1-1	NA	NA	CASSLGRGAFF	TGTGCCAGCAGTTTGGGAAGGGGAGCTTTCTTT
TRBV3-1/TRBV3-2	TRBJ1-2	TRBD1	NA	CASSQDAGTGRYGYTF	TGTGCCAGCAGCCAAGATGCGGGGACAGGGAGATATGGCTACACCTTC
TRBV9	TRBJ2-1	NA	NA	CASSPTGAYNEQFF	TGTGCCAGCAGCCCGACAGGAGCCTACAATGAGCAGTTCTTC
TRBV29-1	TRBJ2-7	TRBD2	NA	CSVEDRTGLATHEQYF	TGCAGCGTTGAAGATCGAACAGGACTAGCGACCCACGAGCAGTACTTC
TRBV27	TRBJ2-1	NA	NA	CASSLSLLASGEQFF	TGTGCCAGCAGTTTATCGCTTTTAGCCTCGGGTGAGCAGTTCTTC
TRBV10-3	TRBJ1-5	NA	NA	CAISDLNQPQHF	TGTGCCATCAGTGATCTCAATCAGCCCCAGCATTTT
TRBV5-5	TRBJ1-1	NA	once	CASNPPGGTEAFF	TGTGCCAGCAACCCGCCCGGAGGCACTGAAGCTTTCTTT
TRBV30	TRBJ1-6	TRBD1	NA	CAWRDRGAGSTPLHF	TGTGCCTGGCGGGACAGGGGCGCGGGGTCGACACCCCTCCACTTT
TRBV4-1	TRBJ2-1	NA	NA	CASSQDRAETGNEQFF	TGCGCCAGCAGCCAAGATCGAGCAGAGACAGGCAATGAGCAGTTCTTC
TRBV11-2	TRBJ2-7	NA	NA	CASSLTVEGYEQYF	TGTGCCAGCAGCTTAACGGTGGAGGGCTACGAGCAGTACTTC
TRBV14	TRBJ1-2	NA	NA	CASSQEAWGYTF	TGTGCCAGCAGCCAAGAAGCGTGGGGCTACACCTTC
TRBV6-5	TRBJ2-5	TRBD1	once	CASMRQGNQETQYF	TGTGCCAGCATGCGACAGGGAAACCAAGAGACCCAGTACTTC
TRBV6-6	TRBJ2-2	TRBD2	NA	CASSYLAGDGELFF	TGTGCCAGCAGTTACCTAGCGGGAGACGGGGAGCTGTTTTTT
TRBV27	TRBJ2-3	TRBD2	NA	CASSSQPSGPFTDTQYF	TGTGCCAGCAGTTCGCAGCCTAGCGGGCCCTTCACAGATACGCAGTATTTT
TRBV28	TRBJ2-5	TRBD2	NA	CASSSEREGDFSETQYF	TGTGCCAGCAGTTCCGAGCGGGAGGGAGATTTCTCGGAGACCCAGTACTTC
TRBV6-1	TRBJ2-7	NA	NA	CASSEGPSEQYF	TGTGCCAGCAGTGAGGGCCCTTCCGAGCAGTACTTC
TRBV18	TRBJ2-2	TRBD1	NA	CASSPGTGSAGELFF	TGTGCCAGCTCACCCGGGACAGGGTCTGCCGGGGAGCTGTTTTTT
TRBV2	TRBJ2-5	TRBD2	NA	CASRPPGLAAETQYF	TGTGCCAGCAGGCCTCCGGGACTAGCGGCAGAGACCCAGTACTTC
TRBV7-9	TRBJ1-1	NA	NA	CASSLVAGRGPMNTEAFF	TGTGCCAGCAGCTTAGTAGCCGGCCGCGGCCCCATGAACACTGAAGCTTTCTTT
TRBV3-1/TRBV3-2	TRBJ1-5	TRBD1	NA	CASSQGTGDINQPQHF	TGTGCCAGCAGCCAGGGGACAGGGGACATCAATCAGCCCCAGCATTTT
TRBV4-1	TRBJ2-7	NA	NA	CASSPAGTGVEYEQYF	TGCGCCAGCAGCCCAGCCGGGACTGGGGTTGAGTACGAGCAGTACTTC
TRBV5-1	TRBJ1-1	TRBD1	NA	CASSLTGTGGAGNTEAFF	TGCGCCAGCAGCTTGACCGGGACAGGGGGCGCGGGGAACACTGAAGCTTTCTTT
TRBV18	TRBJ1-1	NA	few	CASSPINGVMNTEAFF	TGTGCCAGCTCACCTATAAACGGGGTGATGAACACTGAAGCTTTCTTT
TRBV7-2	TRBJ2-2	TRBD1	NA	CASSQTGGTKTGELFF	TGTGCCAGCAGCCAGACAGGGGGTACTAAGACCGGGGAGCTGTTTTTT
TRBV10-2	TRBJ2-1	TRBD1	once	CASSPAGQGLHEQFF	TGCGCCAGCAGTCCGGCCGGACAGGGTTTACATGAGCAGTTCTTC
TRBV4-1	TRBJ2-5	TRBD2	NA	CASSRLAGETQYF	TGCGCCAGCAGCCGACTAGCGGGAGAGACCCAGTACTTC
TRBV7-9	TRBJ2-5	TRBD2	NA	CASSSHRAGGETQYF	TGTGCCAGCAGCTCGCACCGGGCGGGGGGAGAGACCCAGTACTTC
TRBV10-1	TRBJ1-5	TRBD1	NA	CARSRDRVSILYSNQPQHF	TGCGCCAGGTCCCGGGACAGGGTTTCTATCCTTTATAGCAATCAGCCCCAGCATTTT
TRBV29-1	TRBJ2-1	TRBD1	NA	CSVEGGQGYNEQFF	TGCAGCGTTGAAGGGGGACAGGGGTACAATGAGCAGTTCTTC
TRBV10-3	TRBJ2-7	TRBD2	once	CAISDPGTRALQQYF	TGTGCCATCAGTGACCCAGGGACTAGAGCCCTACAGCAGTACTTC
TRBV7-8	TRBJ1-5	NA	NA	CASSLGQGSNQPQHF	TGTGCCAGCAGCTTAGGGCAGGGGAGCAATCAGCCCCAGCATTTT
TRBV18	TRBJ2-1	TRBD2	NA	CASSPQAGGPNEQFF	TGTGCCAGCTCACCACAGGCGGGAGGGCCCAATGAGCAGTTCTTC
TRBV6-5	TRBJ2-7	NA	NA	CASRLSSPSSYEQYF	TGTGCCAGCAGGCTGAGCTCCCCGAGCTCCTACGAGCAGTACTTC
TRBV7-2	TRBJ2-4	NA	NA	CASSFIAKNIQYF	TGTGCCAGCAGCTTCATAGCCAAAAACATTCAGTACTTC
TRBV7-2	TRBJ2-5	NA	NA	CASRPGGGQETQYF	TGTGCCAGCAGGCCTGGAGGAGGGCAAGAGACCCAGTACTTC
TRBV7-2	TRBJ1-5	NA	NA	CASSHQVNSNQPQHF	TGTGCCAGCAGCCACCAGGTGAATAGCAATCAGCCCCAGCATTTT